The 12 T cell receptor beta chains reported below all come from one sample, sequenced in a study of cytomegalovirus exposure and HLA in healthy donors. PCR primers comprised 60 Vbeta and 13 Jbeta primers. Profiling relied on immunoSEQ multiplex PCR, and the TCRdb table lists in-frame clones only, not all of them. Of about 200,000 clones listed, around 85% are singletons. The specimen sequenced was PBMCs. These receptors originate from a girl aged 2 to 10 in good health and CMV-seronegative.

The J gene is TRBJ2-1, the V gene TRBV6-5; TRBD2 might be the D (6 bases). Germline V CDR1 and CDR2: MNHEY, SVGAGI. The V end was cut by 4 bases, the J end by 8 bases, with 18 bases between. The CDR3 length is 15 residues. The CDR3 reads CASSSTSKSSYEQFF. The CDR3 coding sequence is TGTGCCAGCAGTTCAACTAGCAAATCCTCGTATGAGCAGTTCTTC.

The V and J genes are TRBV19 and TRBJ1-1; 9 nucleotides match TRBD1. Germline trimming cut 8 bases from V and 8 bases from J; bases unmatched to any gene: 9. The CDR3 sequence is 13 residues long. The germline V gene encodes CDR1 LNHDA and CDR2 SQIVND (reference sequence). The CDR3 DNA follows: TGTGCCAGTCTTTTCGGACAGGGGAACGAAGCTTTCTTT. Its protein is CASLFGQGNEAFF. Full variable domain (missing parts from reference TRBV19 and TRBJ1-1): DGGITQSPKYLFRKEGQNVTLSCEQNLNHDAMYWYRQDPGQGLRLIYYSQIVNDFQKGDIAEGYSVSREKKESFPLTVTSAQKNPTAFYLCASLFGQGNEAFFGQGTRLTVV.

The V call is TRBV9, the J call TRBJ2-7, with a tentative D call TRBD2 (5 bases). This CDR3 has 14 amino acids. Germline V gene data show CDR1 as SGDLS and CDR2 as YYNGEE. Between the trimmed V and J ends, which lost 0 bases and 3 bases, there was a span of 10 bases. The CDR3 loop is CASSVGGSNYEQYF. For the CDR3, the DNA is TGTGCCAGCAGCGTAGGCGGGTCGAACTACGAGCAGTACTTC.

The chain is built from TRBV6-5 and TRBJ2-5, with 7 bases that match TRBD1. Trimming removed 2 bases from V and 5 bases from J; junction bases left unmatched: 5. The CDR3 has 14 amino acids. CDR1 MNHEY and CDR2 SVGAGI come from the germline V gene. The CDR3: CASSYRGPSETQYF. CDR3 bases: TGTGCCAGCAGTTACAGGGGGCCTTCCGAGACCCAGTACTTC.

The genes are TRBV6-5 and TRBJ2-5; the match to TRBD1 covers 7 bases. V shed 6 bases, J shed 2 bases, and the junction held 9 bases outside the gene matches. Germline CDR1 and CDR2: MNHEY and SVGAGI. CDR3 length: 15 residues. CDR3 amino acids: CASRVGTAAQETQYF. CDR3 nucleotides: TGTGCCAGCAGGGTCGGGACAGCCGCTCAAGAGACCCAGTACTTC.

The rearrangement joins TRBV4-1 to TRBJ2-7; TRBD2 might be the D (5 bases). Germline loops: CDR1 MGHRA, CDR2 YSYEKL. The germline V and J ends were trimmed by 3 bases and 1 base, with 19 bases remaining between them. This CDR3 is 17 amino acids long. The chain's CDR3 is CASSHSASLASSYEQYF. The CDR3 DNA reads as TGCGCCAGCAGCCATAGTGCGTCGCTAGCCTCTTCCTACGAGCAGTACTTC.

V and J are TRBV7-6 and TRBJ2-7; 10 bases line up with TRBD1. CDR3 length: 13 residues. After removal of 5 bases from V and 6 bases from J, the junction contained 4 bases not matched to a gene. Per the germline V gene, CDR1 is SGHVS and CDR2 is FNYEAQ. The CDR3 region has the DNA TGTGCCAGCAGCCAGACAGGGGGCAGCGAGCAGTACTTC. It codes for CASSQTGGSEQYF.

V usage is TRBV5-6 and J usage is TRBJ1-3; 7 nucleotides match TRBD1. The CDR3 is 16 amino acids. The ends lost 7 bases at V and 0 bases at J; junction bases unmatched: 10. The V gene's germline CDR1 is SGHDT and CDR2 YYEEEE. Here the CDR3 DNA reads TGTGCCAGCGGCACCACAGGGGACCTCTCTGGAAACACCATATATTTT. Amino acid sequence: CASGTTGDLSGNTIYF. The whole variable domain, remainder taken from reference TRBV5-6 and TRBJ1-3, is DAGVTQSPTHLIKTRGQQVTLRCSPKSGHDTVSWYQQALGQGPQFIFQYYEEEERQRGNFPDRFSGHQFPNYSSELNVNALLLGDSALYLCASGTTGDLSGNTIYFGEGSWLTVV.

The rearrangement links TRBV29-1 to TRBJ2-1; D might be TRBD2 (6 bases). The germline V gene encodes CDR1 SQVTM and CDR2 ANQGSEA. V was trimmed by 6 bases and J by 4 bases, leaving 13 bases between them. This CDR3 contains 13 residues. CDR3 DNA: TGCAGCGTGAAGGCCGGGACTTACAATGAGCAGTTCTTC. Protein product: CSVKAGTYNEQFF.

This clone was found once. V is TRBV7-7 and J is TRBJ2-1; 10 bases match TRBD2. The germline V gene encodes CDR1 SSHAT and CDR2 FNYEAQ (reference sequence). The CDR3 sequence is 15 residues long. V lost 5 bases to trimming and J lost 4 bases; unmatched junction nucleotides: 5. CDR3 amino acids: CASSKTSGLYNEQFF. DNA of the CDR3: TGTGCCAGCAGCAAGACTAGCGGGTTATACAATGAGCAGTTCTTC.

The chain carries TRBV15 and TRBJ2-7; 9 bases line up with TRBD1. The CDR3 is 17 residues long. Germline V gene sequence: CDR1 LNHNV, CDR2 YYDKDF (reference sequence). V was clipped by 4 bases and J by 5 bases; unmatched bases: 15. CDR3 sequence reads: CATSITYTGTGSDEQYF. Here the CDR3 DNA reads TGTGCCACCAGCATCACTTACACCGGGACAGGGAGCGACGAGCAGTACTTC.

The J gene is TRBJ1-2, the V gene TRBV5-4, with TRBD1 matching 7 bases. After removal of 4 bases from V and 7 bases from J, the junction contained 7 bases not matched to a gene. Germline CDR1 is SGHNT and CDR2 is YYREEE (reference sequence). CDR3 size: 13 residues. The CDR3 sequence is CASSQNRGAGYTF. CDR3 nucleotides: TGTGCCAGCAGCCAAAACAGGGGCGCTGGCTACACCTTC.